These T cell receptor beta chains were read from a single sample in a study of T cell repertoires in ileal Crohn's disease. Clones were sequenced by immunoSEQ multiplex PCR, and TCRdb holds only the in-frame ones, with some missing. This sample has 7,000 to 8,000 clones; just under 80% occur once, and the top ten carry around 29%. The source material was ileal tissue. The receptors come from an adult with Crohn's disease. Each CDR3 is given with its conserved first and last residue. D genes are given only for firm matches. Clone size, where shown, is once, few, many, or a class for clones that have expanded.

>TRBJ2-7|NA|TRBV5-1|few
CASSSTGSYEQYF
TGCGCCAGCAGCTCGACAGGATCCTACGAGCAGTACTTC
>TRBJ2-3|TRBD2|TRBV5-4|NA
CASSLSGSRSDTQYF
TGTGCCAGCAGCTTAAGCGGGAGTAGGTCAGATACGCAGTATTTT
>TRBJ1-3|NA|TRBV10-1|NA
CASSEYAGNTIYF
TGCGCCAGCAGTGAATATGCTGGAAACACCATATATTTT
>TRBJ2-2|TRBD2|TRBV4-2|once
CASSQDRLAGGPGELFF
TGTGCCAGCAGCCAAGATCGGCTAGCGGGAGGGCCCGGGGAGCTGTTTTTT
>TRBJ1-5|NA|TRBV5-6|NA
CASSDGQAIQPQHF
TGTGCCAGCAGCGATGGGCAGGCCATTCAGCCCCAGCATTTT
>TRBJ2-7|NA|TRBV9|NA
CASSPRDPAHEQYF
TGTGCCAGCAGCCCTCGGGACCCAGCCCACGAGCAGTACTTC
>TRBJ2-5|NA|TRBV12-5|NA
CASGFPGPVETQYF
TGTGCTAGTGGGTTTCCGGGGCCTGTGGAGACCCAGTACTTC
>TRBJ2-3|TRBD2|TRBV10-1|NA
CASSEISGKDTQYF
TGCGCCAGCAGTGAAATTAGCGGGAAGGATACGCAGTATTTT
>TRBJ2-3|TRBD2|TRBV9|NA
CASSLSGGRSDTQYF
TGTGCCAGCAGCCTATCGGGGGGGCGCTCAGATACGCAGTATTTT
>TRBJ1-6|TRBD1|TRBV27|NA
CASTPRGPSYNSPLHF
TGTGCCAGCACTCCCAGGGGGCCCTCCTATAATTCACCCCTCCACTTT
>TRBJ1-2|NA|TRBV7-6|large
CASSLERNYGYTF
TGTGCCAGCAGCCTGGAACGAAACTATGGCTACACCTTC
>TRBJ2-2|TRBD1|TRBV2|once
CASSTRLGTGDRAGELFF
TGTGCCAGCAGTACCCGACTTGGGACAGGGGATAGGGCCGGGGAGCTGTTTTTT
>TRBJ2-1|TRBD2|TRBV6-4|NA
CASSQLAGSNEQFF
TGTGCCAGCAGCCAACTAGCGGGTAGCAATGAGCAGTTCTTC
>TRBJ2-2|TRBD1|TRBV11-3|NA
CASSYGQATSGLSTGELFF
TGTGCCAGCAGTTACGGACAGGCCACGTCGGGCCTCAGCACCGGGGAGCTGTTTTTT
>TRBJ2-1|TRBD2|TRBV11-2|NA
CASSLAAASGRGNEQFF
TGTGCCAGCAGCTTAGCCGCGGCTAGCGGGAGGGGGAATGAGCAGTTCTTC
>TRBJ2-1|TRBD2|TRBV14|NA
CASSHRLAGGLGSYNEQFF
TGTGCCAGCAGCCACAGACTAGCGGGAGGACTTGGCTCCTACAATGAGCAGTTCTTC
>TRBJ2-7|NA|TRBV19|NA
CASSRSAEGGAEQYF
TGTGCCAGTAGTAGAAGTGCGGAAGGCGGGGCCGAGCAGTACTTC
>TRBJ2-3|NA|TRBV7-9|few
CASSSVSGNIDADTQYF
TGTGCCAGCAGCTCAGTCTCGGGAAACATTGACGCAGATACGCAGTATTTT
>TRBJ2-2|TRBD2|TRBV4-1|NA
CASSPTLGLGNTGELFF
TGCGCCAGCAGCCCGACACTGGGACTAGGAAACACCGGGGAGCTGTTTTTT
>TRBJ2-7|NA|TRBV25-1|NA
CASSESRGRGNSYEQYF
TGTGCCAGCAGTGAGAGCAGGGGTCGTGGAAACTCCTACGAGCAGTACTTC
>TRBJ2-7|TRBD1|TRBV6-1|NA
CASRVQDRADEQYF
TGTGCCAGCCGGGTTCAAGACAGGGCCGACGAGCAGTACTTC
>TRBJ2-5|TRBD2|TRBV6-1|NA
CASSETSGGAETQYF
TGTGCCAGCAGTGAGACTAGCGGGGGGGCAGAGACCCAGTACTTC
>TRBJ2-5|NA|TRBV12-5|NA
CASGLFTNQGGGQYF
TGTGCTAGTGGTTTGTTTACTAATCAGGGGGGCGGCCAGTACTTC
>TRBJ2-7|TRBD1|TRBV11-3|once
CASSLSPGQGSPREEQYF
TGTGCCAGCAGCTTATCCCCGGGACAGGGGTCTCCTAGGGAGGAGCAGTACTTC
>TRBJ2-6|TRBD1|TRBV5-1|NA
CASSTGQGVSGANVLTF
TGCGCCAGCAGCACGGGACAGGGGGTCTCTGGGGCCAACGTCCTGACTTTC
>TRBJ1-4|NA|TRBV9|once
CASSVATNEKLFF
TGTGCCAGCAGCGTAGCAACTAATGAAAAACTGTTTTTT
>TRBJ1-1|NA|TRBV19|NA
CASKVRKFSEAFF
TGTGCCAGTAAGGTGCGGAAATTCTCTGAAGCTTTCTTT
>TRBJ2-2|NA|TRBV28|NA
CASSQWTGELFF
TGTGCCAGCAGCCAGTGGACCGGGGAGCTGTTTTTT
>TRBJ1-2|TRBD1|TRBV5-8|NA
CASSFGTGNYGYTF
TGTGCCAGCAGCTTCGGGACAGGAAACTATGGCTACACCTTC
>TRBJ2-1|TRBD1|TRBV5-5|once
CASSLTRGQGADNEQFF
TGTGCCAGCAGCTTAACTCGGGGACAGGGCGCAGACAATGAGCAGTTCTTC
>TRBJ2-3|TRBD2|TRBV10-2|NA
CASTQAGGRIDTQYF
TGCGCCAGCACCCAAGCGGGAGGGCGGATCGATACGCAGTATTTT
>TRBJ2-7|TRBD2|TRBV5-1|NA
CASSTGTSGRQNYEQYF
TGCGCCAGCAGCACCGGGACTAGCGGGAGGCAGAACTACGAGCAGTACTTC
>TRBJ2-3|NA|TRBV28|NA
CASSQMGTDTQYF
TGTGCCAGCAGCCAGATGGGTACAGATACGCAGTATTTT
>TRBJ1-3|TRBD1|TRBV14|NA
CASSYRGSSGNTIYF
TGTGCCAGCAGTTACAGGGGCAGCTCTGGAAACACCATATATTTT
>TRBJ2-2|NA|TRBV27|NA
CASQLRGDTGELFF
TGTGCCAGCCAGTTAAGAGGGGATACCGGGGAGCTGTTTTTT
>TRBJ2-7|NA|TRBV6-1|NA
CASSRDSYEQYF
TGTGCCAGCAGCCGTGACAGCTACGAGCAGTACTTC
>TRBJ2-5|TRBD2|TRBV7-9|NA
CASSLGSSGSGETQYF
TGTGCCAGCAGCTTAGGTTCTAGCGGGAGTGGAGAGACCCAGTACTTC
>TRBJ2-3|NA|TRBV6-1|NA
CATSTRPSTDTQYF
TGTGCCACCTCGACCAGGCCTAGCACAGATACGCAGTATTTT
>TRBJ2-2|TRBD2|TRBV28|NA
CASNQRESTGELFF
TGTGCCAGCAACCAGCGGGAGAGCACCGGGGAGCTGTTTTTT
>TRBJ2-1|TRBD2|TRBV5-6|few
CASSLGLAGRSSYNEQFF
TGTGCCAGCAGCTTGGGACTAGCGGGGCGTAGCTCCTACAATGAGCAGTTCTTC
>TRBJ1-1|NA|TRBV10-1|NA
CASSYSLGDTEAFF
TGCGCCAGCAGCTATTCGCTTGGGGACACTGAAGCTTTCTTT
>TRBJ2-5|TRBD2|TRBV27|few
CASRGGAGGTQYF
TGTGCCAGCAGGGGAGGGGCGGGAGGGACCCAGTACTTC
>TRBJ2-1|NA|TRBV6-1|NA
CASSYPHEQFF
TGTGCCAGCAGTTACCCCCATGAGCAGTTCTTC
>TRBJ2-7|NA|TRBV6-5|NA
CAGRWQIYEQYF
TGTGCCGGAAGGTGGCAGATTTACGAGCAGTACTTC
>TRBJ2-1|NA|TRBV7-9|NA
CASSANPQGHGNEQFF
TGTGCCAGCAGCGCGAATCCCCAGGGGCACGGTAATGAGCAGTTCTTC
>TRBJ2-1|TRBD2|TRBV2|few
CASGGEIAGGRNEQFF
TGTGCCAGCGGGGGGGAAATAGCGGGGGGTCGGAATGAGCAGTTCTTC